One and the same sample provided the 10 T cell receptor beta chains below, sequenced in a study of T cell repertoires in cytomegalovirus infection. Via MiXCR, TCRdb re-called the reads, giving one row per CDR3 protein. This repertoire shows tens of thousands of distinct CDR3 sequences, 20% found once; its top ten account for approximately 25%. Their target antigens are unknown. Sample: CD8+ T cells from cultured PBMCs, taken from culture after CMV antigen stimulation. These receptors all come from a human donor in good health (CMV status not recorded). Some clones in this sample may be carry-over from other donors' samples.

The chain links TRBV4-2 to TRBJ2-6, with TRBD2 as a possible D gene (6 bases). The CDR3 runs to 16 residues. The ends were cut back, 0 bases at V and 6 bases at J, with 12 bases in the middle. Looked up from germline, CDR1 is LGHNA and CDR2 is YNFKEQ. CDR3 amino acids: CASSQEWGELANVLTF. CDR3 DNA sequence: TGTGCCAGCAGCCAAGAATGGGGGGAATTGGCCAACGTCCTGACTTTC.

The V gene is TRBV7-9, the J gene TRBJ2-1; 7 nucleotides align to TRBD1. Germline loops: CDR1 SEHNR, CDR2 FQNEAQ (reference sequence). The CDR3 has 15 amino acids. The junction had 8 bases not matched to a gene; V was cut back by 4 bases and J by 5 bases. The CDR3 sequence: CASSSPGTADNEQFF. CDR3 coding DNA: TGTGCCAGCAGCTCGCCAGGGACAGCTGACAATGAGCAGTTCTTC.

The genes are TRBV7-8 and TRBJ1-4; D might be TRBD1 (5 bases). Trimming stripped 5 bases from V and 7 bases from J, with 8 bases between. From germline, CDR1 is SGHVS and CDR2 FQNEAQ. The CDR3 consists of 12 residues. DNA of the CDR3: TGTGCCAGCAGCCGGGGGGGTGAAAAACTGTTTTTT. It specifies CASSRGGEKLFF.

J is TRBJ2-5 and V is TRBV7-2; D may correspond to TRBD1 or TRBD2 (5 bases each). Germline lookup yields CDR1 SGHTA and CDR2 FQGNSA. V was clipped by 1 base and J by 5 bases, with 14 bases between them. The CDR3 totals 15 residues. The CDR3 nucleotides read TGTGCCAGCAGCTTAGGGGGACCGTCCCGGGAGACCCAGTACTTC. Protein: CASSLGGPSRETQYF. Combining the CDR3 with reference TRBV7-2 and TRBJ2-5 gives the whole variable domain GAGVSQSPSNKVTEKGKDVELRCDPISGHTALYWYRQSLGQGLEFLIYFQGNSAPDKSGLPSDRFSAERTGGSVSTLTIQRTQQEDSAVYLCASSLGGPSRETQYFGPGTRLLVL.

This clonotype has just a few counts. This chain uses TRBV6-6 with TRBJ2-1; no firm D call. The CDR3 is made up of 12 amino acids. V was clipped by 5 bases and J by 10 bases, with 12 bases between them. Germline loops: CDR1 MNHNY, CDR2 SVGAGI (reference sequence). Here the CDR3 reads CASSELAGEQFF. The CDR3 DNA sequence: TGTGCCAGCAGTGAGCTGGCCGGCGAGCAGTTCTTC.

This clonotype came up many times. The genes are TRBV7-3 and TRBJ2-3; 8 positions match TRBD2. Germline loops: CDR1 SGHTA, CDR2 FQGTGA. This CDR3 comprises 16 residues. With 1 base clipped from V and 5 bases from J, the junction kept 8 bases outside the gene matches. The CDR3 loop is CASSLNPGGPLDTQYF. In nucleotides, the CDR3 is TGTGCCAGCAGCTTAAACCCGGGGGGGCCATTAGATACGCAGTATTTT. Full variable domain (remainder filled in from reference TRBV7-3 and TRBJ2-3): GAGVSQTPSNKVTEKGKYVELRCDPISGHTALYWYRQSLGQGPEFLIYFQGTGAADDSGLPNDRFFAVRPEGSVSTLKIQRTERGDSAVYLCASSLNPGGPLDTQYFGPGTRLTVL.

This clonotype was observed a handful of times. J is TRBJ2-7 and V is TRBV7-9; TRBD2 is a possible D gene (6 bases). The CDR3 length is 15 residues. V lost 7 bases and J lost 4, with 20 bases in between. Per germline, CDR1 SEHNR and CDR2 FQNEAQ (reference sequence). The CDR3 spells CASIPDGAGRYEQYF. The CDR3 DNA sequence: TGTGCCAGCATCCCGGACGGGGCTGGGAGGTACGAGCAGTACTTC.

Only a few counts were recorded for this clonotype. CDR3 protein: CASQGPLGNEQFF. DNA of the CDR3: TGTGCCAGTCAGGGCCCTCTTGGCAATGAGCAGTTCTTC. J is TRBJ2-1 and V is TRBV7-9, with D maybe TRBD1 (5 bases). The ends were cut back, 9 bases at V and 6 bases at J, with 15 bases in the middle. CDR1 and CDR2 from the germline V gene are SEHNR and FQNEAQ (reference sequence). The CDR3 is 13 amino acids.

This clonotype was seen a handful of times. CDR3 sequence: CASSLGAVLENIQYF. Here the CDR3 DNA reads TGTGCCAGCAGCCTAGGGGCTGTCCTCGAAAACATTCAGTACTTC. The chain uses TRBV7-2 and TRBJ2-4, with a possible D match to TRBD1 (5 bases). The V end was cut by 5 bases, the J end by 5 bases, with 16 bases between. CDR1 is SGHTA, CDR2 FQGNSA, per germline. This CDR3 is built from 15 residues.

This clonotype was counted many times. This chain links TRBV7-2 with TRBJ2-3; possible D gene TRBD1, 5 bases. The germline CDR1 and CDR2 sequences are SGHTA and FQGNSA. The V end lost 1 base, the J end lost 5 bases, and 7 bases lay between the germline ends. This CDR3 has 13 residues. The DNA of the CDR3 is TGTGCCAGCAGCTTAGAGGGGATAGATACGCAGTATTTT. Translated: CASSLEGIDTQYF.